This TCR beta chain is drawn from a study of control samples from healthy donors and cancer patients. This clone has only one observation. The protocol was immunoSEQ multiplex PCR, while the TCRdb copy is restricted to in-frame clones and leaves out a portion. Of around 94,000 clones in the sample, roughly 93% were seen once. V lost 3 bases and J lost 2; bases outside the gene matches: 6. The CDR3 runs to 15 residues. The germline gives CDR1 MGHRA, CDR2 YSYEKL. The rearrangement links TRBV4-1 to TRBJ2-7; TRBD1 aligns across 8 bases. Input material: blood. This sequence was found in a woman aged 25 to 39 in good health. CDR3 sequence (DNA): TGCGCCAGCAGCCAGGACGGGACAGGTACCTACGAGCAGTACTTC. Protein: CASSQDGTGTYEQYF.